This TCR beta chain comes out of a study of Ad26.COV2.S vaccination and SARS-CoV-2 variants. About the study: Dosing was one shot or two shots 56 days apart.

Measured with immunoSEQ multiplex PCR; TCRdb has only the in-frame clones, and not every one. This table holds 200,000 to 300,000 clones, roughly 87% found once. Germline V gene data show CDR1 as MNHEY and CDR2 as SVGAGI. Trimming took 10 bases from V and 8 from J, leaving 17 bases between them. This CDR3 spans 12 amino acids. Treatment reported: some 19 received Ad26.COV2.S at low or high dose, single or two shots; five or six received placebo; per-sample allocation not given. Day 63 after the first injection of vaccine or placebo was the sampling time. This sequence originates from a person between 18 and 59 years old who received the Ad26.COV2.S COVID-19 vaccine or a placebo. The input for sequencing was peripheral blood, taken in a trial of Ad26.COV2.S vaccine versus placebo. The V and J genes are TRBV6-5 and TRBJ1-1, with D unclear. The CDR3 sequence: CATLPMVGEAFF. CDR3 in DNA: TGTGCCACCCTCCCCATGGTGGGGGAAGCTTTCTTT.